Each of the 14 T cell receptor beta chains below was sequenced from the same sample in a study of early T cells in non-severe SARS-CoV-2 infection. A single record per CDR3 protein comes from TCRdb applying MiXCR to the 5' RACE reads. The sample consists of around 40,000 distinct CDR3 sequences, more than 5.5% of them appearing once. The sample comprised whole blood. These receptors were collected from an adult who was a healthcare worker with PCR-confirmed SARS-CoV-2 infection or an uninfected control (not recorded which).

This clonotype was observed a handful of times. Here the CDR3 reads CASSLEGGPKSPTYEQYF. The CDR3 DNA sequence: TGTGCCAGCAGCTTAGAGGGGGGGCCAAAATCCCCCACCTACGAGCAGTACTTC. The chain uses TRBV7-9 and TRBJ2-7, with D tentatively TRBD2 (7 bases). The germline V and J ends were trimmed by 1 base and 2 bases, with 21 bases remaining between them. Per the germline V gene, CDR1 is SEHNR and CDR2 is FQNEAQ (reference sequence). The CDR3 is made up of 18 amino acids.

The chain links TRBV20-1 to TRBJ1-4; D call uncertain. V was cut by 6 bases and J by 7 bases, with 9 bases left in between. The CDR3 extends over 11 amino acids. Germline CDR1 and CDR2: DFQATT and SNEGSKA (reference sequence). CDR3 residues: CSALPSEKLFF. As DNA, the CDR3 is TGCAGTGCATTACCTTCTGAAAAACTGTTTTTT.

The chain employs TRBV27 and TRBJ2-2; D unclear. Germline assignment: CDR1 MNHEY and CDR2 SMNVEV (reference sequence). Trimming removed 1 base at V and 4 bases at J, with 7 bases between. CDR3 length: 14 residues. The CDR3 spells CASSLFGATGELFF. The CDR3 DNA reads as TGTGCCAGCAGTTTATTCGGCGCCACCGGGGAGCTGTTTTTT.

This clonotype was counted many times. The V gene is TRBV18, the J gene TRBJ1-3; TRBD1 is a possible D gene (6 bases). CDR3 length: 14 residues. In germline, CDR1 is KGHSH, CDR2 LQKENI. V was trimmed by 2 bases and J by 4 bases, leaving 9 bases between them. CDR3 protein: CASSPADRGNTIYF. The CDR3 nucleotides are TGTGCCAGCTCACCAGCCGACAGGGGAAACACCATATATTTT.

This clonotype was observed at least ten times. The chain recombines TRBV12-3 or TRBV12-4 with TRBJ1-5; D not certain. Trimming took off 2 bases at V and 0 bases at J, with 11 bases between the two ends. The CDR3 spans 16 residues. The CDR3 spells CASSLRGQFSNQPQHF. In DNA form, the CDR3 reads TGTGCCAGCAGTTTACGTGGGCAGTTTAGCAATCAGCCCCAGCATTTT.

The sample holds many counts of this clonotype. This chain links TRBV5-3 with TRBJ2-2; a possible D gene is TRBD2 (5 bases). TRBV5-3 belongs to the ORF category, with a function that is uncertain. The CDR3 extends over 18 amino acids. V lost 4 bases, J lost 5 bases, and 24 bases lay in between. The CDR3 protein is CARSPTGEQQRWTGELFF. CDR3 sequence (DNA): TGTGCCAGAAGCCCGACCGGGGAGCAGCAGAGGTGGACCGGGGAGCTGTTTTTT.

This clonotype appeared many times. The CDR3 is CASSLGVRVSGANVLTF. The CDR3 DNA follows: TGTGCCAGCAGCTTAGGGGTCCGGGTCTCTGGGGCCAACGTCCTGACTTTC. The chain couples TRBV7-2 to TRBJ2-6; D ambiguous. This CDR3 is 17 amino acids long. The V and J ends lost 1 base and 0 bases respectively, with 10 bases between them. CDR1 is SGHTA and CDR2 is FQGNSA in the germline V gene.

J is TRBJ2-1 and V is TRBV4-1, with a possible D match to TRBD2 (5 bases). This CDR3 region has 17 residues. The germline V gene has CDR1 MGHRA and CDR2 YSYEKL. Between the trimmed V and J ends, which lost 1 base and 4 bases, there was a span of 17 bases. The CDR3: CASSQGFVLAGYNEQFF. The CDR3 DNA is TGCGCCAGCAGCCAAGGATTTGTCCTAGCCGGGTACAATGAGCAGTTCTTC.

The V call is TRBV28, the J call TRBJ2-1, with D perhaps TRBD1 (7 bases). The CDR3 has 14 residues. Trimming shortened V by 7 bases and J by 8 bases, and 18 bases separated the two germline ends. CDR1 and CDR2 (germline): MDHEN, SYDVKM. CDR3 region: CASTSGGQDDEQFF. The CDR3 DNA is TGTGCCAGCACCTCAGGGGGGCAGGACGATGAGCAGTTCTTC.

This clonotype was counted many times. The J gene is TRBJ1-5, the V gene TRBV27; D is unclear. CDR1 is MNHEY, CDR2 SMNVEV, per germline (reference sequence). CDR3 length equals 12 residues. Trimming stripped 3 bases from V and 7 bases from J, with 7 bases between. CDR3 residues: CASSFVNQPQHF. CDR3 sequence (DNA): TGTGCCAGCAGTTTCGTGAACCAGCCCCAGCATTTT.

This sequence joins TRBV24-1 and TRBJ2-7; a weak D match, TRBD1 (5 bases). Germline loops: CDR1 KGHDR, CDR2 SFDVKD. V was cut by 7 bases and J by 0 bases, with 9 bases left in between. The CDR3 runs to 13 residues. CDR3 coding DNA: TGTGCCACCAGCGACGGACACTCCTACGAGCAGTACTTC. Encoded protein: CATSDGHSYEQYF.

The chain employs TRBV27 and TRBJ2-1; D gene ambiguous. The CDR3 is made up of 12 amino acids. CDR1 MNHEY and CDR2 SMNVEV come from the germline V gene (reference sequence). V was cut by 5 bases and J by 8 bases, with 10 bases left in between. The CDR3, as DNA: TGTGCCAGCAGTCGAGAGCCCCATGAGCAGTTCTTC. Translation gives CASSREPHEQFF.

This chain links TRBV11-2 with TRBJ2-1; D ambiguous. The length of the CDR3 is 12 residues. Germline V gene lookup returns CDR1 SGHAT and CDR2 FQNNGV. V dropped 8 bases and J dropped 2 bases, with 7 bases sitting between them. The CDR3 DNA sequence: TGTGCCAGCCGACTCACCTACAATGAGCAGTTCTTC. It specifies CASRLTYNEQFF.

This clonotype has a count of ten or more. The chain joins TRBV7-2 to TRBJ1-5, with TRBD1 matching over 7 bases. J lost 7 bases, V lost 5 bases, and 5 bases had no gene match. This CDR3 is 13 amino acids long. Germline loops: CDR1 SGHTA, CDR2 FQGNSA. CDR3 DNA sequence: TGTGCCAGCAGCCTACAGGGGAACCAGCCCCAGCATTTT. Encoded protein: CASSLQGNQPQHF. The whole variable domain, remainder taken from reference TRBV7-2 and TRBJ1-5, is GAGVSQSPSNKVTEKGKDVELRCDPISGHTALYWYRQSLGQGLEFLIYFQGNSAPDKSGLPSDRFSAERTGGSVSTLTIQRTQQEDSAVYLCASSLQGNQPQHFGDGTRLSIL.